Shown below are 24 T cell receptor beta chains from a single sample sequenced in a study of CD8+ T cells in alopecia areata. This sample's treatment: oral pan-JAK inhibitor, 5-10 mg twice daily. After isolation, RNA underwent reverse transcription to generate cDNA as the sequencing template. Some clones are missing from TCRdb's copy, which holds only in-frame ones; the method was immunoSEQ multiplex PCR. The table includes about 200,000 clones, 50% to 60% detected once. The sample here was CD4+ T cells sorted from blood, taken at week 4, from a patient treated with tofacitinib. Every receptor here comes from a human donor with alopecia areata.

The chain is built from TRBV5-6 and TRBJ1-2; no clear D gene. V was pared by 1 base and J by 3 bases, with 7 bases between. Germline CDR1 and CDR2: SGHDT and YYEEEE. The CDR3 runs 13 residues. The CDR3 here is CASSLTADYGYTF. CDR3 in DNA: TGTGCCAGCAGCTTGACAGCCGACTATGGCTACACCTTC.

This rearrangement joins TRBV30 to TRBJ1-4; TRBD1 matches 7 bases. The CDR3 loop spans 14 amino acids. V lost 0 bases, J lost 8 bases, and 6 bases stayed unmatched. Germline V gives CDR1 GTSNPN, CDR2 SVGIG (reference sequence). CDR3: CAWSVPGGGEKLFF. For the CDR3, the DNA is TGTGCCTGGAGTGTCCCAGGGGGTGGGGAAAAACTGTTTTTT.

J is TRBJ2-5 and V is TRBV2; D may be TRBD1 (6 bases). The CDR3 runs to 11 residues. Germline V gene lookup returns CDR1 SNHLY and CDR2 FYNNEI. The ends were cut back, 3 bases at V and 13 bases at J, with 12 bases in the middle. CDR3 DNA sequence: TGTGCCAGCAGTGATTGGGACATCCCGTACTTC. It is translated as CASSDWDIPYF.

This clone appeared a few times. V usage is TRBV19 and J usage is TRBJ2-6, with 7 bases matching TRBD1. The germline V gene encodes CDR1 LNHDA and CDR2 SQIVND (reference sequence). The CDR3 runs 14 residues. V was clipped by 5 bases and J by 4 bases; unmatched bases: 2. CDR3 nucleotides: TGTGCCAGTAGTGCGACAGGGGGGGCCAACGTCCTGACTTTC. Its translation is CASSATGGANVLTF.

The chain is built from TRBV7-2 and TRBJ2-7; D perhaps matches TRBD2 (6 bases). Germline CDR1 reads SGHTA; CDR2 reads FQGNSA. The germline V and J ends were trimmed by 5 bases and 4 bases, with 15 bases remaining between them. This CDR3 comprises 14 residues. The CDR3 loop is CASSDRTGGYEQYF. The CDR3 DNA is TGTGCCAGCAGCGACCGGACTGGGGGGTACGAGCAGTACTTC.

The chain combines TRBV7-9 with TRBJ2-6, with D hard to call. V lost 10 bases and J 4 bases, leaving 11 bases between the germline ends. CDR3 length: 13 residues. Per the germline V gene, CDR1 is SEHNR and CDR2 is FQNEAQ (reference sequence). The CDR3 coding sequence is TGTGCCACCAGTGATTCGGGGGCCAACGTCCTGACTTTC. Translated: CATSDSGANVLTF.

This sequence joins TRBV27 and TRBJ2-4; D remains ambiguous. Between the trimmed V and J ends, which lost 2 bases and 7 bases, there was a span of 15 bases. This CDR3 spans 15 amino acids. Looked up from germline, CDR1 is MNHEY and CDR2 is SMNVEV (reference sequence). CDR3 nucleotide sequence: TGTGCCAGCAGTTTAATTCCCCTAACAAGGAACATTCAGTACTTC. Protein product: CASSLIPLTRNIQYF.

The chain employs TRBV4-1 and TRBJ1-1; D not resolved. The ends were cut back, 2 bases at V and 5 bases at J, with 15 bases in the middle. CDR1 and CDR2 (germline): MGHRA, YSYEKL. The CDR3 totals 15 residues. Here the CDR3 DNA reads TGCGCCAGCAGCCAATCCGGCGGGGTAATAACTGAAGCTTTCTTT. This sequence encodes CASSQSGGVITEAFF.

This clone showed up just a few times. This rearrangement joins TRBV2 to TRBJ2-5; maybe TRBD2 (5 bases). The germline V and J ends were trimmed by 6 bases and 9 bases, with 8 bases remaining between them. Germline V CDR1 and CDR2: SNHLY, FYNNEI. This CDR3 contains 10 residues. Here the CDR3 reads CASSPEAQYF. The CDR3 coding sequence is TGTGCCAGCAGCCCGGAGGCCCAGTACTTC.

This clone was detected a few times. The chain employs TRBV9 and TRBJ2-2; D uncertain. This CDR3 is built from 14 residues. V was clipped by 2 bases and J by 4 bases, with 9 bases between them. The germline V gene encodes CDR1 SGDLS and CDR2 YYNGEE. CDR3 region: CASSVGLSTGELFF. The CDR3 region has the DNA TGTGCCAGCAGCGTCGGTTTGAGCACCGGGGAGCTGTTTTTT. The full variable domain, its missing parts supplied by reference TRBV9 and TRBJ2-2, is DSGVTQTPKHLITATGQRVTLRCSPRSGDLSVYWYQQSLDQGLQFLIQYYNGEERAKGNILERFSAQQFPDLHSELNLSSLELGDSALYFCASSVGLSTGELFFGEGSRLTVL.

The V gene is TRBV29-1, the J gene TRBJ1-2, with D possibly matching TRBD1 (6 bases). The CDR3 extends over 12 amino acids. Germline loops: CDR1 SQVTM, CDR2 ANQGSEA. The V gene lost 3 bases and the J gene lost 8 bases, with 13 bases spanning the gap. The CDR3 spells CSVDSTGSGYTF. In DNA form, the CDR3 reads TGCAGCGTTGACTCGACAGGTTCGGGCTACACCTTC.

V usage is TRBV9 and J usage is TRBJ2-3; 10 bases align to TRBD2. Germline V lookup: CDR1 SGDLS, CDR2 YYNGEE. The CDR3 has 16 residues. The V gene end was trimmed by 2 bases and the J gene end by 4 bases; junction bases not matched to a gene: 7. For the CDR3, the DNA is TGTGCCAGCAGCGTGACAGCGGGGGGGCCGGCAGATACGCAGTATTTT. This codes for CASSVTAGGPADTQYF.

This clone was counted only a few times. The CDR3 is CAWSDRRYYGYTF. DNA of the CDR3: TGTGCCTGGAGTGACCGACGCTACTATGGCTACACCTTC. The genes are TRBV30 and TRBJ1-2; D gene unclear. The length of the CDR3 is 13 residues. Per germline, CDR1 GTSNPN and CDR2 SVGIG (reference sequence). Trimming pared 1 base from V and 3 bases from J, leaving 9 bases between.

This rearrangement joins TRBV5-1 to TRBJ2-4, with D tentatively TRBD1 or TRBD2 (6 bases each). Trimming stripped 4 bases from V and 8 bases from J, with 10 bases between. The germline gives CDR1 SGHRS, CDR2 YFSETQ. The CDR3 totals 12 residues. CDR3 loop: CASSQRGDIQYF. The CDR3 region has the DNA TGCGCCAGCAGCCAAAGGGGGGACATTCAGTACTTC. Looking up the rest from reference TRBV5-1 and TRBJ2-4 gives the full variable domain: KAGVTQTPRYLIKTRGQQVTLSCSPISGHRSVSWYQQTPGQGLQFLFEYFSETQRNKGNFPGRFSGRQFSNSRSEMNVSTLELGDSALYLCASSQRGDIQYFGAGTRLSVL.

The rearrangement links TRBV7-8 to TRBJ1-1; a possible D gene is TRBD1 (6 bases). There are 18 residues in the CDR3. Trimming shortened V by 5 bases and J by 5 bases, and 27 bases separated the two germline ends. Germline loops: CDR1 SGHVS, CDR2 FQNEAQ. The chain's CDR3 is CASSPRGRGQEVRTEAFF. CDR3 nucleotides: TGTGCCAGCAGCCCACGGGGGCGAGGACAAGAGGTGAGGACTGAAGCTTTCTTT. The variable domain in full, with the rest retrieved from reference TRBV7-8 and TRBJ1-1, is GAGVSQSPRYKVAKRGQDVALRCDPISGHVSLFWYQQALGQGPEFLTYFQNEAQLDKSGLPSDRFFAERPEGSVSTLKIQRTQQEDSAVYLCASSPRGRGQEVRTEAFFGQGTRLTVV.

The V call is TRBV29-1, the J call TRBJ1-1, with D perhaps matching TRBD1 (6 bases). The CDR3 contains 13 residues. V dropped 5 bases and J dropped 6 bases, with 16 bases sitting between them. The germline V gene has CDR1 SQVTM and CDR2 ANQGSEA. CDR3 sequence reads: CSVLRRQAPEAFF. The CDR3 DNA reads TGCAGCGTTTTAAGGAGACAGGCCCCTGAAGCTTTCTTT.

In DNA, the CDR3 is TGTGCCTGGCGGGACAGCTCCTACGAGCAGTACTTC. Encoded protein: CAWRDSSYEQYF. V is TRBV30 and J is TRBJ2-7; 7 bases map to TRBD1. Germline assignment: CDR1 GTSNPN and CDR2 SVGIG (reference sequence). V lost 5 bases to trimming and J lost 0 bases; unmatched junction nucleotides: 1. The CDR3 has 12 amino acids.

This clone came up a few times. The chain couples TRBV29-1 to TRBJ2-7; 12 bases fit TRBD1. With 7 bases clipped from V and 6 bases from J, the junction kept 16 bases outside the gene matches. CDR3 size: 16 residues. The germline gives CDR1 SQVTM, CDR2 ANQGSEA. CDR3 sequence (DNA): TGCAGCGCTTCCTCAGGGACAGGGGGCGTTGTTCGCGAGCAGTACTTC. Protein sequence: CSASSGTGGVVREQYF.

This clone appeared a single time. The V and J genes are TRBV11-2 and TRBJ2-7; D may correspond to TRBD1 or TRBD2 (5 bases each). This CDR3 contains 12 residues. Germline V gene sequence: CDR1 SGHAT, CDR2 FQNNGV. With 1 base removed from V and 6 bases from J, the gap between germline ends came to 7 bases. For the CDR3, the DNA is TGTGCCAGCAGCTTAGGGGGGACCGAGCAGTACTTC. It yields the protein CASSLGGTEQYF.

The CDR3 reads CSAGEGQGSYTQYF. In DNA, the CDR3 is TGCAGCGCCGGGGAGGGACAGGGATCATATACGCAGTATTTT. V and J are TRBV29-1 and TRBJ2-3; 9 bases are a match to TRBD1. Germline CDR1 is SQVTM and CDR2 is ANQGSEA. This CDR3 comprises 14 residues. The V and J ends lost 7 bases and 7 bases, in that order; junction bases with no gene match: 12.

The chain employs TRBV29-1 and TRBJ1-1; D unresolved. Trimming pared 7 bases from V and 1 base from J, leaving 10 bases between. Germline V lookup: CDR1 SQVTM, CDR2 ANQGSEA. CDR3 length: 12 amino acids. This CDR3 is CSGGLENTEAFF. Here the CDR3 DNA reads TGCAGCGGTGGACTCGAGAACACTGAAGCTTTCTTT.

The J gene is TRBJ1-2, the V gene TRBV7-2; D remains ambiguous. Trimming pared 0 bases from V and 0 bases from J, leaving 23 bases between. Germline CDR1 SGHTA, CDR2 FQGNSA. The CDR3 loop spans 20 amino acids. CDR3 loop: CASSLAWFEGPKLTNYGYTF. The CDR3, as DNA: TGTGCCAGCAGCTTAGCCTGGTTTGAAGGGCCCAAGCTAACTAACTATGGCTACACCTTC. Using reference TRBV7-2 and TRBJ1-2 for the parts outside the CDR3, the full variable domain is GAGVSQSPSNKVTEKGKDVELRCDPISGHTALYWYRQSLGQGLEFLIYFQGNSAPDKSGLPSDRFSAERTGGSVSTLTIQRTQQEDSAVYLCASSLAWFEGPKLTNYGYTFGSGTRLTVV.

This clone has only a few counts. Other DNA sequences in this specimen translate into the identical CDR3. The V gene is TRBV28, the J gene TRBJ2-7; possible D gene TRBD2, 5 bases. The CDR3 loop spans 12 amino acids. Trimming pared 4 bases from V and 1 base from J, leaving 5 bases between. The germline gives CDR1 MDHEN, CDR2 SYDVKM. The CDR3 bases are TGTGCCAGCAGTTCGGGGTCCTACGAGCAGTACTTC. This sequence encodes CASSSGSYEQYF. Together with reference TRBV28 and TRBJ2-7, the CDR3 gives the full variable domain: DVKVTQSSRYLVKRTGEKVFLECVQDMDHENMFWYRQDPGLGLRLIYFSYDVKMKEKGDIPEGYSVSREKKERFSLILESASTNQTSMYLCASSSGSYEQYFGPGTRLTVT.

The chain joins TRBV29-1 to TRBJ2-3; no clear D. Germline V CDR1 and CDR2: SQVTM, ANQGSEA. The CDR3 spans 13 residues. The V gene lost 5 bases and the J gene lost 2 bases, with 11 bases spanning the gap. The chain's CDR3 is CSVRTRYTDTQYF. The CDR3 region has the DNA TGCAGCGTTAGGACCAGGTACACAGATACGCAGTATTTT.